The source of this T cell receptor (beta chain) is a study of T cells in narcolepsy. Study-wide findings and caveats: HCRT-specific and TRIB2-specific autoreactive clonotypes appeared among same-patient CSF and blood CD4+ clonotypes. Reportedly, autoreactive clonotypes were serially detected in patients' blood but not controls'. No autoreactive T cell clone sequences appeared in some memory CD4+ repertoires.

The CDR3 contains 17 residues. CDR1 and CDR2 from the germline V gene are KGHSH and LQKENI. V was clipped by 2 bases and J by 0 bases, with 11 bases between them. Profiling relied on immunoSEQ multiplex PCR, and the TCRdb table lists in-frame clones only, not all of them. The sample comprises approximately 30,000 clones, roughly four fifths of which are singletons, and 0.9% to 1.2% rests with the top ten. This clone was counted a single time. Antigen specificity is unknown. This rearrangement joins TRBV18 to TRBJ1-6; weak D call: TRBD1 (5 bases). This TCR was sampled from a human donor with narcolepsy. The sequenced sample was CD45RA- memory CD4+ T cells from PBMCs. The CDR3 loop reads CASSPFSTVSYNSPLHF. In nucleotides, the CDR3 is TGTGCCAGCTCACCATTCTCGACAGTCTCCTATAATTCACCCCTCCACTTT.